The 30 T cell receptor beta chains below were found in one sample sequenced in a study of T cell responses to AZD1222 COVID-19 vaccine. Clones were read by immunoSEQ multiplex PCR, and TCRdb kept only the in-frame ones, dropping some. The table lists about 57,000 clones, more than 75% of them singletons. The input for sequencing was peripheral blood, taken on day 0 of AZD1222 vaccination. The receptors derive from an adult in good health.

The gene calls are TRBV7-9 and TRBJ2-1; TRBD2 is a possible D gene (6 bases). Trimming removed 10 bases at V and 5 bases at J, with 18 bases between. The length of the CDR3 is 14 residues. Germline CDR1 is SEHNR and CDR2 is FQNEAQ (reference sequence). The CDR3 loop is CATPSGRRNNEQFF. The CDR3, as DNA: TGTGCCACCCCTTCCGGGAGAAGGAACAATGAGCAGTTCTTC.

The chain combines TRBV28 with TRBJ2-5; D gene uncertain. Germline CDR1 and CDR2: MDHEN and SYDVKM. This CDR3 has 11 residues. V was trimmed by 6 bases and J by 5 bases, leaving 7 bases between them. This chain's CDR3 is CASSLGETQYF. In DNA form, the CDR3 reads TGTGCCAGCAGCCTTGGGGAGACCCAGTACTTC.

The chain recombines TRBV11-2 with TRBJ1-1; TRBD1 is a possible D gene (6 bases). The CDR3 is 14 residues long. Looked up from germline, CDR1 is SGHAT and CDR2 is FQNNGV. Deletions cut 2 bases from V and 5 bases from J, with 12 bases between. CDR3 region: CASSLSGGRTEAFF. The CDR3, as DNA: TGTGCCAGCAGCTTATCGGGGGGGCGGACTGAAGCTTTCTTT.

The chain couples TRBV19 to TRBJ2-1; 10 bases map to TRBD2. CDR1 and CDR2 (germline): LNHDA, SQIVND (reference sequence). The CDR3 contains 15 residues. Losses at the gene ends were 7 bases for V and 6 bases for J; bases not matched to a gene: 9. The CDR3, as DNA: TGTGCCAGTACTTCTAGCGGGAGAGACGCCAATGAGCAGTTCTTC. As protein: CASTSSGRDANEQFF.

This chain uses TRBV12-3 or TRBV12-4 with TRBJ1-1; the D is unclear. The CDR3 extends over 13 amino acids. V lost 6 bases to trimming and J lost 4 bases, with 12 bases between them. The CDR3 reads CASRGRLGTEAFF. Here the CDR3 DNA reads TGTGCCAGCAGAGGGCGGTTGGGCACTGAAGCTTTCTTT.

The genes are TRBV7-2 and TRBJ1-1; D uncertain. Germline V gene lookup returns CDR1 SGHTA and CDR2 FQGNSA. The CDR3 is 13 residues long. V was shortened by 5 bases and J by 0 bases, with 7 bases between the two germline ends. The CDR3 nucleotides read TGTGCCAGCAGCCGTGGAGTGAACACTGAAGCTTTCTTT. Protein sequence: CASSRGVNTEAFF.

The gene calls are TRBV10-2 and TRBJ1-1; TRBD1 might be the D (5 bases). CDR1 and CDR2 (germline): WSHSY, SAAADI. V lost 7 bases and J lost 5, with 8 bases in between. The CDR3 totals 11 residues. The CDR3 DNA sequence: TGCGCCAGCACGGGGGGGACTGAAGCTTTCTTT. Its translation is CASTGGTEAFF.

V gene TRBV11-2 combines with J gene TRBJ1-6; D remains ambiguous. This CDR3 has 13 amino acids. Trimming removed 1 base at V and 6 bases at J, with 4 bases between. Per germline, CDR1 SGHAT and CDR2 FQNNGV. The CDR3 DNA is TGTGCCAGCAGCTTAGCCCCTAATTCACCCCTCCACTTT. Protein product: CASSLAPNSPLHF.

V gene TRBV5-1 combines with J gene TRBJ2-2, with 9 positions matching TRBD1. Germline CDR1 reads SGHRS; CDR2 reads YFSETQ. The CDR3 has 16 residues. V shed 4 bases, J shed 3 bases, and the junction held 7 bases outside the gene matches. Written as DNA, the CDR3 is TGCGCCAGCAGCGAGACCGGGACAGGGTACACCGGGGAGCTGTTTTTT. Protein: CASSETGTGYTGELFF.

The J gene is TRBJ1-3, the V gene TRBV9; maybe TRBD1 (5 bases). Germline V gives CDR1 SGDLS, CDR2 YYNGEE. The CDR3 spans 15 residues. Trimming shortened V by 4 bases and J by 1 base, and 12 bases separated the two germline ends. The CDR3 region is CASSQLGGSGNTIYF. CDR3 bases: TGTGCCAGCAGCCAACTCGGGGGGTCTGGAAACACCATATATTTT.

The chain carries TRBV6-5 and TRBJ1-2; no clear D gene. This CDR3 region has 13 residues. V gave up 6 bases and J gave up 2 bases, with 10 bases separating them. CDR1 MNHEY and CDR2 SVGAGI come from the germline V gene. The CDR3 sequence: CASSPDGNYGYTF. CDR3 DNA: TGTGCCAGCAGCCCCGACGGCAACTATGGCTACACCTTC.

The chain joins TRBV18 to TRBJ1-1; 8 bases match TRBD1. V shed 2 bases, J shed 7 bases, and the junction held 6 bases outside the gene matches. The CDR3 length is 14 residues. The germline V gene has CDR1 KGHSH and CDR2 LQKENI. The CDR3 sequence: CASSPTTGGREAFF. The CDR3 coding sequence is TGTGCCAGCTCACCAACCACAGGGGGACGTGAAGCTTTCTTT.

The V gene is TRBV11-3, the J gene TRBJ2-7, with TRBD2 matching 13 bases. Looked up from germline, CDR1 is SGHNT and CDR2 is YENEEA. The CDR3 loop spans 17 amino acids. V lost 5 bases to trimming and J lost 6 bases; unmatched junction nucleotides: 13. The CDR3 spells CASSPAQLAGGPGEQYF. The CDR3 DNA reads TGTGCCAGCAGCCCAGCCCAACTAGCGGGAGGGCCGGGCGAGCAGTACTTC.

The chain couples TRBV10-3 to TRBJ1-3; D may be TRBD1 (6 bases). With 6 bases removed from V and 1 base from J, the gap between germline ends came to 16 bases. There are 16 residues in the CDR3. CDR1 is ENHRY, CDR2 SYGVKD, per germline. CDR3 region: CAISDLGQKSGNTIYF. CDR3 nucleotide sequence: TGTGCCATCAGCGACCTCGGACAGAAGTCTGGAAACACCATATATTTT.

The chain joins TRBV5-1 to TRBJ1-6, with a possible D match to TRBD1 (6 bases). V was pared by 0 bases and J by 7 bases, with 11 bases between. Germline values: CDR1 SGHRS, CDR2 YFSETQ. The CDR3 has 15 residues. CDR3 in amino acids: CASSLEGVGNSPLHF. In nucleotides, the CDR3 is TGCGCCAGCAGCTTGGAGGGGGTCGGAAATTCACCCCTCCACTTT.

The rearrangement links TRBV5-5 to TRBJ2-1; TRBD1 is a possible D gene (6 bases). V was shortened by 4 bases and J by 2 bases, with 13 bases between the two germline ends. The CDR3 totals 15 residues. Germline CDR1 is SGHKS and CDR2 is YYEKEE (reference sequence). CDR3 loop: CASSVTGQAYNEQFF. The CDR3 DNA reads TGTGCCAGCAGCGTGACAGGCCAAGCCTACAATGAGCAGTTCTTC. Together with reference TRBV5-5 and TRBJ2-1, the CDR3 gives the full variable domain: DAGVTQSPTHLIKTRGQQVTLRCSPISGHKSVSWYQQVLGQGPQFIFQYYEKEERGRGNFPDRFSARQFPNYSSELNVNALLLGDSALYLCASSVTGQAYNEQFFGPGTRLTVL.

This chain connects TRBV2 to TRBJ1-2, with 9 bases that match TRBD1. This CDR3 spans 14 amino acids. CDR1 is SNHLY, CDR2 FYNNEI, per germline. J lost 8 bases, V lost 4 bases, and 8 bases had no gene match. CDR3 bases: TGTGCCAGCAGTGCCGGGACAGGGCCGAGGGGCTACACCTTC. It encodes CASSAGTGPRGYTF.

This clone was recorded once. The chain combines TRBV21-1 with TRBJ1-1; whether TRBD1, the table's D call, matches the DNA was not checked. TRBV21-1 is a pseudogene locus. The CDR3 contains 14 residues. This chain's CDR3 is CASSKDGQTTEAFF. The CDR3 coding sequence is TGTGCCAGCAGCAAAGACGGACAAACTACTGAAGCTTTCTTT.

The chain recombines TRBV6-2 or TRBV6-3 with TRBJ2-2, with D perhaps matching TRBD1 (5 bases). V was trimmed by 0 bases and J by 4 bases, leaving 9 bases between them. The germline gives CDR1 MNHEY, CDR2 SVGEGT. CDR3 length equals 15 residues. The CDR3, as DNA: TGTGCCAGCAGTTACTCGTCAGGGCTCACCGGGGAGCTGTTTTTT. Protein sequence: CASSYSSGLTGELFF.

This chain's CDR3 is CASSPGLVNTDTQYF. The DNA for the CDR3 is TGTGCCAGCAGCCCTGGACTAGTTAATACAGATACGCAGTATTTT. The rearrangement links TRBV5-4 to TRBJ2-3; 7 bases align to TRBD2. V lost 4 bases and J lost 3; bases outside the gene matches: 8. Germline assignment: CDR1 SGHNT and CDR2 YYREEE (reference sequence). The CDR3 runs to 15 residues.

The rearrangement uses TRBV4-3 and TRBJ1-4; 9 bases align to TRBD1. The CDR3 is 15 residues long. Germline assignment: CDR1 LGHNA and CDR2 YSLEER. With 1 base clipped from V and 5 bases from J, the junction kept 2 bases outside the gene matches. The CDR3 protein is CASSQGTGVNEKLFF. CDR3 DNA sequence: TGCGCCAGCAGCCAAGGGACAGGGGTAAATGAAAAACTGTTTTTT.

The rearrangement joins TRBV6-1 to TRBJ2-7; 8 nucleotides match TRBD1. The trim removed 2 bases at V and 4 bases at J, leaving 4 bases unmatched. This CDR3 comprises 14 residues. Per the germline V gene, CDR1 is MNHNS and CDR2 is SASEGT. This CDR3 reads CASSERQGAYEQYF. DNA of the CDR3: TGTGCCAGCAGTGAACGCCAGGGGGCTTACGAGCAGTACTTC.

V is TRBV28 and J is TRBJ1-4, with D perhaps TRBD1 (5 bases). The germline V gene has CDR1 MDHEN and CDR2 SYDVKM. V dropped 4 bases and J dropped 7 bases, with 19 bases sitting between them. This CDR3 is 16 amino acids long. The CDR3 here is CASSSYGVTDFEKLFF. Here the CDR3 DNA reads TGTGCCAGCAGTTCCTATGGGGTGACAGACTTTGAAAAACTGTTTTTT.

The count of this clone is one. CDR3 sequence reads: CASSLLAGEETQYF. The CDR3 nucleotides read TGTGCCAGCTCACTGTTAGCGGGAGAAGAGACCCAGTACTTC. The chain couples TRBV18 to TRBJ2-5; 9 bases align to TRBD2. CDR3 length: 14 amino acids. Germline CDR1 is KGHSH and CDR2 is LQKENI. J was trimmed by 3 bases and V by 4 bases; bases with no gene match: 3.

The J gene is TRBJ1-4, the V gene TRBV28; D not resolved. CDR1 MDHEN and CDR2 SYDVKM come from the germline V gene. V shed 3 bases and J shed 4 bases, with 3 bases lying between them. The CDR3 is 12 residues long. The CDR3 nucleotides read TGTGCCAGCAGTTTTTTTAATGAAAAACTGTTTTTT. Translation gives CASSFFNEKLFF.

The CDR3 DNA is TGTGCCAGCAGCCAAGATAAAGACGCGGGGCGCACAGATACGCAGTATTTT. Translated: CASSQDKDAGRTDTQYF. The J gene is TRBJ2-3, the V gene TRBV4-2; possibly TRBD2 for D (6 bases). CDR1 is LGHNA, CDR2 YNFKEQ, per germline. V lost 0 bases and J 1 base, leaving 14 bases between the germline ends. The CDR3 has 17 residues.

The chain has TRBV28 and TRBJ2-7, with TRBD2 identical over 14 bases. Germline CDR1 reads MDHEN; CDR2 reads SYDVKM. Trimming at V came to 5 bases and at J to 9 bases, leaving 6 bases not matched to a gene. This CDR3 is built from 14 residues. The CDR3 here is CASSPGLAGGWQYF. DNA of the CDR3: TGTGCCAGCAGTCCCGGACTAGCGGGAGGTTGGCAGTACTTC.

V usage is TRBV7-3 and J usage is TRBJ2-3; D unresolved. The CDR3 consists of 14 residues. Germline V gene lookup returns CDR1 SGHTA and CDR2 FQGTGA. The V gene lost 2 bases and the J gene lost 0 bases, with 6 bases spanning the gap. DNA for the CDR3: TGTGCCAGCAGCTTATCCGGGAGCACAGATACGCAGTATTTT. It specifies CASSLSGSTDTQYF. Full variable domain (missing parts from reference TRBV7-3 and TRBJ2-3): GAGVSQTPSNKVTEKGKYVELRCDPISGHTALYWYRQSLGQGPEFLIYFQGTGAADDSGLPNDRFFAVRPEGSVSTLKIQRTERGDSAVYLCASSLSGSTDTQYFGPGTRLTVL.

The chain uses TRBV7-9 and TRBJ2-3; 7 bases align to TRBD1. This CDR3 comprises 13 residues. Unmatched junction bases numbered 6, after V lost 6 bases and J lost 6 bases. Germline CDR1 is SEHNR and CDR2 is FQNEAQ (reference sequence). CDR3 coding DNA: TGTGCCAGCAGTGACAGGGATGTGGATACGCAGTATTTT. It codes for CASSDRDVDTQYF.

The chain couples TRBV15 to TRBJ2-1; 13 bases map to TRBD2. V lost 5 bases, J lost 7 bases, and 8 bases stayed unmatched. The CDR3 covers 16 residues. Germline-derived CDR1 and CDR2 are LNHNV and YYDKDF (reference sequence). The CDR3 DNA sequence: TGTGCCACCAGCTTCCCCGGGACTAGCGGGATAAATGAGCAGTTCTTC. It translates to CATSFPGTSGINEQFF.